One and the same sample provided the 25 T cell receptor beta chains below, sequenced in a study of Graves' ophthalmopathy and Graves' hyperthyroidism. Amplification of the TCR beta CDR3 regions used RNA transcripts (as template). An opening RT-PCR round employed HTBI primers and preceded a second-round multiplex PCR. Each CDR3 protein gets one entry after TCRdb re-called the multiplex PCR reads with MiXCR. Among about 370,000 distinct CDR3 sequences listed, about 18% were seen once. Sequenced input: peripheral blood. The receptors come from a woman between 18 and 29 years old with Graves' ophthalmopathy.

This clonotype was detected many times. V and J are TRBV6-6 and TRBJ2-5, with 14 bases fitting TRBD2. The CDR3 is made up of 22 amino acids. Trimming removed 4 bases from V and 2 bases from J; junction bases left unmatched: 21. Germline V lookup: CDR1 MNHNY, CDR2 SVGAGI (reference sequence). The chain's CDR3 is CASSSLLTPGTSGRRGQETQYF. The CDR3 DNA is TGTGCCAGCAGTTCCTTACTAACACCCGGGACTAGCGGGAGACGGGGACAAGAGACCCAGTACTTC.

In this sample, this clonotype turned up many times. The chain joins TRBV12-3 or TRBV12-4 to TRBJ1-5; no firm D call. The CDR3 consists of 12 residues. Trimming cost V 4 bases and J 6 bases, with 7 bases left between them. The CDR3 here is CASSSGSQPQHF. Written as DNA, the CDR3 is TGTGCCAGCAGTTCTGGCAGTCAGCCCCAGCATTTT.

CDR3 region: CASSSQASGFSTGELFF. In DNA form, the CDR3 reads TGCGCCAGCTCGTCTCAAGCTAGCGGATTTTCCACCGGGGAGCTGTTTTTT. The chain uses TRBV4-3 and TRBJ2-2; TRBD2 matches 7 bases. Trimming cost V 8 bases and J 4 bases; bases outside gene matches: 16. The CDR3 covers 17 residues. The germline CDR1 and CDR2 sequences are LGHNA and YSLEER.

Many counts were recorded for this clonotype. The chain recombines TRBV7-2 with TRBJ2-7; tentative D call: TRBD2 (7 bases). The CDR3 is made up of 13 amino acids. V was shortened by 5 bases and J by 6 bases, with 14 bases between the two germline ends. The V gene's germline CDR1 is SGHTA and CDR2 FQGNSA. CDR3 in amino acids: CASSTLGGLEQYF. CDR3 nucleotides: TGTGCCAGCAGCACCTTGGGGGGGCTCGAGCAGTACTTC.

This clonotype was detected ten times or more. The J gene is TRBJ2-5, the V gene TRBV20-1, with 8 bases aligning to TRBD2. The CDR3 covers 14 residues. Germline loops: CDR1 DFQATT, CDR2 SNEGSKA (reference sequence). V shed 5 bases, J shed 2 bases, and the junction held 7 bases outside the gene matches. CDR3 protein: CSAAAGVRQETQYF. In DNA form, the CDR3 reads TGCAGTGCTGCAGCGGGAGTGAGGCAAGAGACCCAGTACTTC.

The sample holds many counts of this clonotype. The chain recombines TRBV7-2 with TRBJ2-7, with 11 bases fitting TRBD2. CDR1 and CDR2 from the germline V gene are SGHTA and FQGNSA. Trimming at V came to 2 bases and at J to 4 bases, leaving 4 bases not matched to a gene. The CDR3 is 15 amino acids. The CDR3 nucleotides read TGTGCCAGCAGCTTACTAGCGGGAGGATGGTACGAGCAGTACTTC. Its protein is CASSLLAGGWYEQYF.

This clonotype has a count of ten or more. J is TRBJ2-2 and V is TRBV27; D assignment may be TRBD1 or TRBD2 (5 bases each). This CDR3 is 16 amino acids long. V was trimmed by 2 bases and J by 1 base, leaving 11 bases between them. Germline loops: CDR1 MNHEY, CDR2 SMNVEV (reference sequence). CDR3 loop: CASSLGPGLNTGELFF. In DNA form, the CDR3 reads TGTGCCAGCAGTTTAGGTCCGGGGCTGAACACCGGGGAGCTGTTTTTT.

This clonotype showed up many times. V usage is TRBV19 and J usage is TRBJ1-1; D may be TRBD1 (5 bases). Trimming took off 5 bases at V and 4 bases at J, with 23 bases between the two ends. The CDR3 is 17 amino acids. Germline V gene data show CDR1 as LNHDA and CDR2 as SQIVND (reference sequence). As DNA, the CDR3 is TGTGCCAGTAGTCAACCCGGGGACCCCTCTGGGACCACTGAAGCTTTCTTT. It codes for CASSQPGDPSGTTEAFF.

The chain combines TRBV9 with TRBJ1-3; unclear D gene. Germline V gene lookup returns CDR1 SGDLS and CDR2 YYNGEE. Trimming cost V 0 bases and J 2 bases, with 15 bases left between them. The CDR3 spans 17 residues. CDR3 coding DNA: TGTGCCAGCAGCGTAGCCCCCGGTGTCTACACTGGAAACACCATATATTTT. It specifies CASSVAPGVYTGNTIYF.

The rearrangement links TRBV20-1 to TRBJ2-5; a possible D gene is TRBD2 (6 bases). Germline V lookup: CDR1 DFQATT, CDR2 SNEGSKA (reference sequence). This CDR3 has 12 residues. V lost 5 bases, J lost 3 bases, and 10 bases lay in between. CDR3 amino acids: CSASRLEETQYF. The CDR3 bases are TGCAGTGCTTCTCGACTAGAAGAGACCCAGTACTTC.

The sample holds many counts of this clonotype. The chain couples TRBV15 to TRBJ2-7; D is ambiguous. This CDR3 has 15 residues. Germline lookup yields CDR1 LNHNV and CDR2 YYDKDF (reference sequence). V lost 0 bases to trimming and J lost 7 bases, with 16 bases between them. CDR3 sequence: CATSRDRSVGREQYF. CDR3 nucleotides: TGTGCCACCAGCAGAGATAGGTCGGTGGGTAGGGAGCAGTACTTC.

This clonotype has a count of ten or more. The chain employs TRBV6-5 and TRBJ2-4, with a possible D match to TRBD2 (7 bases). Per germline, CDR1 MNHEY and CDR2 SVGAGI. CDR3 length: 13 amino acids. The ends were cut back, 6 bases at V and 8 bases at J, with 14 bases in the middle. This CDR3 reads CASRGGAMDIQYF. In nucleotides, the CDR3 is TGTGCCAGCAGGGGGGGGGCCATGGACATTCAGTACTTC.

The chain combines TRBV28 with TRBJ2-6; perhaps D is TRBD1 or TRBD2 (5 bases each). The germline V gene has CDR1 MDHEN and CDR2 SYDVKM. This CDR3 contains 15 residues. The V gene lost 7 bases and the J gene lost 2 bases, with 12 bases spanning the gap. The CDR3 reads CASIGGEAGANVLTF. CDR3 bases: TGTGCCAGCATTGGGGGTGAAGCTGGGGCCAACGTCCTGACTTTC.

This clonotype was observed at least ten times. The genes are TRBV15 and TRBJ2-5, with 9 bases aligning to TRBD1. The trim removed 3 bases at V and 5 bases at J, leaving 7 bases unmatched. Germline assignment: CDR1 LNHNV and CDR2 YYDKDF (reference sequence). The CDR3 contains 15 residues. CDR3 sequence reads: CATSSATGGPETQYF. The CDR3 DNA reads TGTGCCACCAGCAGCGCAACAGGGGGCCCCGAGACCCAGTACTTC.

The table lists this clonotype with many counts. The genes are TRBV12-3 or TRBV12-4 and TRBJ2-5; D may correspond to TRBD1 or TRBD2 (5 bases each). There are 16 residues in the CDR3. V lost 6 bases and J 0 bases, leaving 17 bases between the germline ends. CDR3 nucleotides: TGTGCCAGCAGCATCTGGGACGGGAAGTACCAAGAGACCCAGTACTTC. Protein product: CASSIWDGKYQETQYF.

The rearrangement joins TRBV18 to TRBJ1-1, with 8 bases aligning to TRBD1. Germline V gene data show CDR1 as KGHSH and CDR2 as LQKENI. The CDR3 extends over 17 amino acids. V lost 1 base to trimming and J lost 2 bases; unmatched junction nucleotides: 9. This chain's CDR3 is CASSPRHGTGSNTEAFF. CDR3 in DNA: TGTGCCAGCTCACCACGTCACGGGACAGGAAGTAACACTGAAGCTTTCTTT.

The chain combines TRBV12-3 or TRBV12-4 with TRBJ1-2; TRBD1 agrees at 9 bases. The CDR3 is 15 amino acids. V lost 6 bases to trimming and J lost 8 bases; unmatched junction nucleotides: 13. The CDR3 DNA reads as TGTGCCAGCAGCTGGGGGGAACAGGGGGCTAGGGGCTACACCTTC. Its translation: CASSWGEQGARGYTF.

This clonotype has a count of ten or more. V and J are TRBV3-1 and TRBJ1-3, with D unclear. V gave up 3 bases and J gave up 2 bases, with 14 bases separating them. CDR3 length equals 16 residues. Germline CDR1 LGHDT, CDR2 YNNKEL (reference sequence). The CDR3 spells CASSHGVGLAGNTIYF. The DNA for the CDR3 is TGTGCCAGCAGCCATGGAGTAGGGCTCGCTGGAAACACCATATATTTT.

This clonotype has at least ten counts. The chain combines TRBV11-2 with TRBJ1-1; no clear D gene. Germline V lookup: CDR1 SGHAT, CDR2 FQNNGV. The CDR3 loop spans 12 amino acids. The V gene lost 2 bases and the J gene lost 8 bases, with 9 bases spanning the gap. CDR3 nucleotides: TGTGCCAGCAGCTTATCGACCCTGGAAGCTTTCTTT. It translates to CASSLSTLEAFF.

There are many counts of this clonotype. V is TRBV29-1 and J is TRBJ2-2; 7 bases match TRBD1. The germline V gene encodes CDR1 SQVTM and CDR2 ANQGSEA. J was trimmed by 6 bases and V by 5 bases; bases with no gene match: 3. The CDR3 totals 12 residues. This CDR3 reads CSVPGGPGELFF. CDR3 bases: TGCAGCGTTCCAGGGGGACCCGGGGAGCTGTTTTTT.

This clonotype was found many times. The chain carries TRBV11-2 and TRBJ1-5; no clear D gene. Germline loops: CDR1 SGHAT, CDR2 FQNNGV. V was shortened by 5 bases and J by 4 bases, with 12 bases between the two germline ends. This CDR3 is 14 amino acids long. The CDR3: CASSPDGNNQPQHF. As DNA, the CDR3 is TGTGCCAGCAGCCCGGACGGAAATAATCAGCCCCAGCATTTT.

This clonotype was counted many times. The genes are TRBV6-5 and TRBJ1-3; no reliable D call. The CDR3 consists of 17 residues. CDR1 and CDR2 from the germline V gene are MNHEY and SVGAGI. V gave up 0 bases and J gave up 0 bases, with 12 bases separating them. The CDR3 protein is CASSYSTAPGSGNTIYF. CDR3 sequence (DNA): TGTGCCAGCAGTTACTCGACGGCGCCTGGCTCTGGAAACACCATATATTTT.

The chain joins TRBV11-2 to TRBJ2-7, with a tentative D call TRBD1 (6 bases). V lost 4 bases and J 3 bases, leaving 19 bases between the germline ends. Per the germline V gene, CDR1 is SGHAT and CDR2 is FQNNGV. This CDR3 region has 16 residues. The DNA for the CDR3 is TGTGCCAGCAGCTCTCAAGGAATAGGGGGAGTCTACGAGCAGTACTTC. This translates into CASSSQGIGGVYEQYF.

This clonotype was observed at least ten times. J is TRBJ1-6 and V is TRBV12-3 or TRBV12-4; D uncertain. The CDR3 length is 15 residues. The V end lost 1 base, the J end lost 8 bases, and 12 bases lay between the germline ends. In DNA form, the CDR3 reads TGTGCCAGCAGTTTAGGGGGTCTGGGGTATTCACCCCTCCACTTT. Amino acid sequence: CASSLGGLGYSPLHF.

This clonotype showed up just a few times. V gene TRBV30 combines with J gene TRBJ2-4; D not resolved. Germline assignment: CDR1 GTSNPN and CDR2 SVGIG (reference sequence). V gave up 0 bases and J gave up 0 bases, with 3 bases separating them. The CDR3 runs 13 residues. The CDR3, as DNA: TGTGCCTGGAGTGTAGGAGCCAAAAACATTCAGTACTTC. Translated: CAWSVGAKNIQYF.